This TCR beta chain was recovered during a study of T cells in Graves' hyperthyroidism and ophthalmopathy. RNA transcripts yielded amplified TCR beta CDR3 regions. The HTBI primer set drove a first-round RT-PCR of the TCR CDR3. Using its own MiXCR run on the multiplex PCR reads, TCRdb lists one record per CDR3 protein. The table lists almost 600,000 distinct CDR3 sequences, around 45% of them singletons. CDR3 length: 12 amino acids. CDR1 is WNHNN, CDR2 SYGVQD, per germline (reference sequence). Trimming shortened V by 0 bases and J by 6 bases, and 5 bases separated the two germline ends. This chain joins TRBV10-1 and TRBJ2-5, with D unresolved. The TCR was taken from a woman under 30 with Graves' hyperthyroidism. Sequencing used peripheral blood or thyroid tissue (not recorded which). The CDR3 region has the DNA TGCGCCAGCAGTGAGTCTGGGCAGACCCAGTACTTC. Residues: CASSESGQTQYF.